The sequence of this TCR beta chain was determined in a study of T cells in tuberculosis. Notes on the study in general: Active tuberculosis alpha repertoires lay closer to GMM-specific TCRs than controls'.

As regards this clone: The antigen is unknown.

Only in-frame clones appear in the TCRdb table, and some are missing; sequencing was by immunoSEQ multiplex PCR. The table includes some 31,000 clones, about 90% detected once. This sample's time point: new active TB diagnosis, blood taken before or within 7 days of starting treatment. From germline, CDR1 is LNHDA and CDR2 SQIVND (reference sequence). CDR3 length: 15 residues. The germline V and J ends were trimmed by 7 bases and 5 bases, with 18 bases remaining between them. The sample consisted of PBMCs, taken at tuberculosis diagnosis. The sequence was collected from an adult with tuberculosis. The chain has TRBV19 and TRBJ2-1; the D gene is possibly TRBD2 (5 bases). CDR3 nucleotides: TGTGCCAGTAATAAGGGCGGGTGGTCTAACAATGAGCAGTTCTTC. It encodes CASNKGGWSNNEQFF.